The 29 T cell receptor beta chains listed next were all sequenced from one sample in a study of regulatory T cells in long-lasting Graves disease. Arm-PCR of CDR3 regions and iRepertoire HTBI primers were the basis on which TCR beta libraries were built. TCRdb recomputed calls from the multiplex PCR reads with MiXCR, one row per CDR3 protein. Here the sample spans 380,000 or so distinct CDR3 sequences, about a sixth being singletons. Specified time point: newly diagnosed GD, antithyroid drugs for less than 3 months. There was RNA extracted from PBMCs, and the TCR library was made from it. The data were also submitted as part of a second study, on T cells in Graves' hyperthyroidism and ophthalmopathy.

The specimen was peripheral blood mononuclear cells (PBMCs), collected at new diagnosis, from a patient treated with antithyroid drugs. The receptors shown here come from a woman aged 18-29 years with Graves disease.

This chain uses TRBV5-1 with TRBJ2-1; tentative D call: TRBD1 (6 bases). CDR1 is SGHRS, CDR2 YFSETQ, per germline. V was pared by 2 bases and J by 5 bases, with 17 bases between. The CDR3 extends over 16 amino acids. CDR3 in DNA: TGCGCCAGCAGCTTAAGACAGGTGGGGACGCACAATGAGCAGTTCTTC. Protein sequence: CASSLRQVGTHNEQFF.

This clonotype showed up many times. The genes are TRBV2 and TRBJ2-1; TRBD1 or TRBD2 may be the D gene (5 bases each). CDR3 length: 16 residues. V shed 3 bases and J shed 8 bases, with 20 bases lying between them. Germline V CDR1 and CDR2: SNHLY, FYNNEI. The CDR3 spells CASSDVVTRGVDEQFF. The DNA for the CDR3 is TGTGCCAGCAGTGACGTCGTCACTAGAGGGGTCGATGAGCAGTTCTTC.

Ten or more counts support this clonotype. This chain links TRBV3-1 with TRBJ2-7; 9 bases are shared with TRBD2. CDR1 and CDR2 (germline): LGHDT, YNNKEL (reference sequence). The CDR3 spans 16 residues. Germline trimming cut 0 bases from V and 7 bases from J; bases unmatched to any gene: 10. The CDR3 DNA reads TGTGCCAGCAGCCAAGAACGACTAGCGGCTTTCCGGGAGCAGTACTTC. Translation: CASSQERLAAFREQYF.

This clonotype was counted between two and nine times. The chain combines TRBV6-5 with TRBJ1-2; perhaps TRBD1 as D (6 bases). Germline CDR1 and CDR2: MNHEY and SVGAGI. The CDR3 is 14 residues long. V was clipped by 0 bases and J by 4 bases, with 9 bases between them. The CDR3 region has the DNA TGTGCCAGCAGTTACTCGGAGGGGGTCTATGGCTACACCTTC. Amino acids: CASSYSEGVYGYTF.

This clonotype was seen a single time. With a much larger clone just one base away, this may be a read error. This chain connects TRBV20-1 to TRBJ2-1; D gene uncertain. The germline V gene has CDR1 DFQATT and CDR2 SNEGSKA (reference sequence). The CDR3 covers 12 residues. V gave up 3 bases and J gave up 8 bases, with 11 bases separating them. CDR3 DNA: TGCAGTGCTAGTGGGTTACGAGATGAGCAGTTCTTC. Its translation is CSASGLRDEQFF.

This clonotype was observed a few times. The chain is built from TRBV6-1 and TRBJ2-5; perhaps TRBD2 as D (5 bases). Trimming took 6 bases from V and 5 from J, leaving 10 bases between them. Germline V gene sequence: CDR1 MNHNS, CDR2 SASEGT. This CDR3 has 12 amino acids. The CDR3 sequence is CASRTIGETQYF. In DNA form, the CDR3 reads TGTGCCAGCAGGACTATCGGGGAGACCCAGTACTTC.

The chain combines TRBV20-1 with TRBJ2-6; 8 bases match TRBD1. This CDR3 contains 18 residues. Germline CDR1 DFQATT, CDR2 SNEGSKA (reference sequence). Trimming took 3 bases from V and 0 from J; bases not matched to a gene: 10. The CDR3 DNA sequence: TGCAGTGCTAGGGGGACAACAGGGGGGCGCTCTGGGGCCAACGTCCTGACTTTC. Protein sequence: CSARGTTGGRSGANVLTF.

A note on this clonotype: One base separates it from a far larger clone, so it is likely a read error. The chain employs TRBV10-3 and TRBJ1-1, with unresolved D. The CDR3 has 15 amino acids. Trimming stripped 3 bases from V and 4 bases from J, with 15 bases between. Germline V CDR1 and CDR2: ENHRY, SYGVKD. The CDR3 DNA sequence: TGTGCCATCAGTGATAACATGCGGCCGGGCACTGAAGCTTTCTTT. This encodes CAISDNMRPGTEAFF.

This clonotype was observed many times. The chain recombines TRBV3-1 with TRBJ2-1, with D possibly TRBD2 on 5 matching bases. Germline CDR1 and CDR2: LGHDT and YNNKEL (reference sequence). The CDR3 has 12 residues. Between the trimmed V and J ends, which lost 5 bases and 10 bases, there was a span of 12 bases. The CDR3 here is CASSARTGEQFF. CDR3 nucleotides: TGTGCCAGCAGCGCCCGGACTGGAGAGCAGTTCTTC.

Remarks on this clonotype: A read error is likely here: a far larger clone is one base away. V usage is TRBV7-6 and J usage is TRBJ2-1, with a tentative D call TRBD1 (7 bases). The CDR3 totals 15 residues. Trimming pared 5 bases from V and 9 bases from J, leaving 20 bases between. CDR1 and CDR2 from the germline V gene are SGHVS and FNYEAQ. The CDR3 region is CASSRETGPPSEQFF. The CDR3 DNA reads TGTGCCAGCAGCCGGGAGACAGGGCCGCCCAGTGAGCAGTTCTTC.

As concerns this clonotype: One base away lies a much larger clone, so this may be a sequencing read error. Without the conserved terminal phenylalanine or tryptophan, this CDR3 likely stems from a read error. V is TRBV30 and J is TRBJ1-1; TRBD1 matches 7 bases. CDR3 length: 13 residues. V was pared by 3 bases and J by 0 bases, with 1 base of the junction left unmatched. Germline V CDR1 and CDR2: GTSNPN, SVGIG (reference sequence). In DNA form, the CDR3 reads TGTGCCTGGAGGACAGGGTTGAACACTGAAGCTTTCTGT. The encoded protein is CAWRTGLNTEAFC.

In this sample, this clonotype turned up a few times. The chain recombines TRBV7-8 with TRBJ1-5; D remains unclear. V gave up 7 bases and J gave up 7 bases, with 11 bases separating them. Germline loops: CDR1 SGHVS, CDR2 FQNEAQ. The CDR3 has 12 residues. CDR3 in DNA: TGTGCCAGCACCCAGCCTGGGCAGCCCCAGCATTTT. As protein: CASTQPGQPQHF.

There are many counts of this clonotype. This chain links TRBV27 with TRBJ2-7; 7 nucleotides agree with TRBD1. Germline CDR1 reads MNHEY; CDR2 reads SMNVEV (reference sequence). The V and J ends lost 5 bases and 0 bases, in that order; junction bases with no gene match: 4. The CDR3 contains 14 residues. The CDR3 loop reads CASSGRQGSYEQYF. In DNA form, the CDR3 reads TGTGCCAGCAGTGGACGACAGGGCTCCTACGAGCAGTACTTC.

This clonotype showed up just a few times. This may stem from a read error, because a much larger clone lies one nucleotide away. The chain joins TRBV6-1 to TRBJ2-7; maybe TRBD2 (6 bases). Trimming removed 5 bases at V and 7 bases at J, with 12 bases between. Germline assignment: CDR1 MNHNS and CDR2 SASEGT. The CDR3 is 12 residues long. The CDR3, as DNA: TGTGCCAGCAGTCGGGGGACGAGGGAGCAGTACTTC. Translation gives CASSRGTREQYF.

This clonotype was seen at least ten times. The J gene is TRBJ2-5, the V gene TRBV6-2 or TRBV6-3; D may be TRBD1 (6 bases). Per germline, CDR1 MNHEY and CDR2 SVGEGT. The V and J ends lost 6 bases and 5 bases respectively, with 13 bases between them. This CDR3 is built from 13 residues. The CDR3 DNA follows: TGTGCCAGCAGGGGCTACAGGGCGGAGACCCAGTACTTC. Translation: CASRGYRAETQYF.

The table lists this clonotype with many counts. The chain combines TRBV20-1 with TRBJ2-3; D remains ambiguous. This CDR3 has 12 residues. Trimming shortened V by 2 bases and J by 4 bases, and 7 bases separated the two germline ends. Germline V CDR1 and CDR2: DFQATT, SNEGSKA (reference sequence). The CDR3 DNA is TGCAGTGCTAGAATAACGTCAGATACGCAGTATTTT. It codes for CSARITSDTQYF.

This clonotype was detected many times. The V and J genes are TRBV18 and TRBJ2-1, with 8 bases identical to TRBD2. There are 20 residues in the CDR3. Germline CDR1 KGHSH, CDR2 LQKENI. V was pared by 0 bases and J by 0 bases, with 13 bases of the junction left unmatched. The CDR3 region is CASSPPASRGGTSSYNEQFF. CDR3 nucleotides: TGTGCCAGCTCACCACCGGCATCTAGGGGGGGGACTAGCTCCTACAATGAGCAGTTCTTC. Together with reference TRBV18 and TRBJ2-1, the CDR3 gives the full variable domain: NAGVMQNPRHLVRRRGQEARLRCSPMKGHSHVYWYRQLPEEGLKFMVYLQKENIIDESGMPKERFSAEFPKEGPSILRIQQVVRGDSAAYFCASSPPASRGGTSSYNEQFFGPGTRLTVL.

This chain joins TRBV9 and TRBJ2-7; D unresolved. The CDR3 loop spans 11 amino acids. Germline V gene data show CDR1 as SGDLS and CDR2 as YYNGEE. Deletions cut 3 bases from V and 3 bases from J, with 4 bases between. In nucleotides, the CDR3 is TGTGCCAGCAGCGAACACTACGAGCAGTACTTC. It codes for CASSEHYEQYF.

This clonotype was observed at least ten times. The junction and the germline gene differ at one end; a read error may be behind it. In DNA, the CDR3 is TGTGCCAGCAGTTTGGGGGGAACGTTGAACACTGAAGCTTTCTTT. It encodes CASSLGGTLNTEAFF. This sequence joins TRBV5-1 and TRBJ1-1, with D possibly TRBD1 on 5 matching bases. Germline values: CDR1 SGHRS, CDR2 YFSETQ. The CDR3 runs 15 residues.

This clonotype was detected ten times or more. The gene calls are TRBV2 and TRBJ2-5; unclear D gene. In germline, CDR1 is SNHLY, CDR2 FYNNEI. This CDR3 has 13 amino acids. Trimming pared 3 bases from V and 4 bases from J, leaving 9 bases between. The CDR3 DNA reads as TGTGCCAGCAGTGATCTGGTTGGAGAGACCCAGTACTTC. This sequence encodes CASSDLVGETQYF.

This clonotype was recorded at least ten times. J is TRBJ2-5 and V is TRBV11-2; 10 bases align to TRBD1. Germline V gene lookup returns CDR1 SGHAT and CDR2 FQNNGV. V shed 5 bases and J 5 bases; nucleotides not matched to a gene: 5. The CDR3 spans 14 residues. CDR3 residues: CASSRQGAVETQYF. DNA for the CDR3: TGTGCCAGCAGCCGACAGGGGGCCGTGGAGACCCAGTACTTC.

This clonotype has at least ten counts. J is TRBJ2-5 and V is TRBV2; TRBD1 matches at 9 bases. The tail of the sequence fits TRBJ2-1 better, so the J call may be wrong. This CDR3 comprises 14 residues. Germline V CDR1 and CDR2: SNHLY, FYNNEI. DNA for the CDR3: TGTGCCAGCATGTTAGGGACAGGGATAAATGAGCAGTTCTTC. This sequence encodes CASMLGTGINEQFF.

This chain links TRBV6-1 with TRBJ2-5; D ambiguous. CDR3 length: 16 residues. Germline V gives CDR1 MNHNS, CDR2 SASEGT. Trimming left V 8 bases short and J 5 bases short, with 24 bases between. This chain's CDR3 is CASRFKTLGFEETQYF. The DNA for the CDR3 is TGTGCCAGCCGATTCAAAACGCTGGGGTTTGAGGAGACCCAGTACTTC.

This clonotype was seen many times. The chain is built from TRBV6-1 and TRBJ2-5, with D tentatively TRBD2 (6 bases). The CDR3 has 19 residues. Per germline, CDR1 MNHNS and CDR2 SASEGT. The ends were cut back, 0 bases at V and 5 bases at J, with 25 bases in the middle. In nucleotides, the CDR3 is TGTGCCAGCAGTGAAGCGCTCACGTCGGCGGGGTCACGGCGGGAGACCCAGTACTTC. This codes for CASSEALTSAGSRRETQYF.

At least ten counts were recorded for this clonotype. V gene TRBV3-1 combines with J gene TRBJ2-7; the D is unclear. Germline assignment: CDR1 LGHDT and CDR2 YNNKEL (reference sequence). V gave up 1 base and J gave up 0 bases, with 7 bases separating them. The CDR3 consists of 14 residues. The CDR3 spells CASSQVQASYEQYF. In DNA, the CDR3 is TGTGCCAGCAGCCAAGTTCAGGCCTCCTACGAGCAGTACTTC.

In its sample, this clonotype was seen a few times. The chain links TRBV10-3 to TRBJ2-5; TRBD2 matches at 10 bases. The CDR3 is 15 residues long. Trimming removed 3 bases from V and 4 bases from J; junction bases left unmatched: 5. The germline V gene has CDR1 ENHRY and CDR2 SYGVKD. The CDR3 is CAISDPLAGIETQYF. The DNA of the CDR3 is TGTGCCATCAGTGATCCACTAGCGGGGATAGAGACCCAGTACTTC.

This clonotype was observed many times. The chain joins TRBV28 to TRBJ1-1; D call uncertain. V lost 2 bases and J 1 base, leaving 14 bases between the germline ends. The CDR3 consists of 16 residues. Germline-derived CDR1 and CDR2 are MDHEN and SYDVKM. In DNA, the CDR3 is TGTGCCAGCAGTTTACTGACGGGTCGGGGGAACACTGAAGCTTTCTTT. Protein sequence: CASSLLTGRGNTEAFF.

This clonotype came up many times. V usage is TRBV29-1 and J usage is TRBJ2-1, with D uncertain. CDR1 is SQVTM, CDR2 ANQGSEA, per germline. With 3 bases removed from V and 2 bases from J, the gap between germline ends came to 23 bases. This CDR3 comprises 18 residues. The CDR3 coding sequence is TGCAGCGTTGACAGTGGACCCGTCGACGGAGTCCCCTACAATGAGCAGTTCTTC. Amino acid sequence: CSVDSGPVDGVPYNEQFF.

The V and J genes are TRBV7-2 and TRBJ2-5, with a weak D call TRBD2 (5 bases). V gave up 5 bases and J gave up 7 bases, with 14 bases separating them. This CDR3 spans 13 amino acids. The germline CDR1 and CDR2 sequences are SGHTA and FQGNSA. The CDR3, as DNA: TGTGCCAGCAGCCCCCAAGGCGGAGGGACCCAGTACTTC. This codes for CASSPQGGGTQYF.